These T cell receptor beta chains were read from a single sample in a study of control samples from healthy donors and cancer patients. Repertoires were generated with immunoSEQ multiplex PCR, while TCRdb's copy carries only in-frame clones and drops some. The repertoire holds approximately 150,000 clones, with approximately 88% as singletons. Sequencing was done on a sample of blood. Receptor source: a man under 40 in good health. The CDR3 runs from the conserved cysteine through the conserved F or W. Fields, in order: clone size, J gene, V gene, CDR3 protein. Size values are once, few and many counts, or a class for expanded clones, and some rows have none.

clone_size: once; j_call: TRBJ2-7; v_call: TRBV29-1; cdr3_aa: CSVDRLSTYEQYF
clone_size: .; j_call: TRBJ1-6; v_call: TRBV15; cdr3_aa: CATAPWDRGLSPLHF
clone_size: once; j_call: TRBJ2-6; v_call: TRBV27; cdr3_aa: CASSLLDRDYSGANVLTF
clone_size: .; j_call: TRBJ2-2; v_call: TRBV2; cdr3_aa: CASSARLAGGDTGELFF
clone_size: .; j_call: TRBJ2-7; v_call: TRBV5-6; cdr3_aa: CASSPVNSYEQYF
clone_size: .; j_call: TRBJ1-4; v_call: TRBV6-4; cdr3_aa: CASSDSGAINEKLFF
clone_size: .; j_call: TRBJ2-1; v_call: TRBV9; cdr3_aa: CASSVDWTGGFVEQFF
clone_size: .; j_call: TRBJ2-7; v_call: TRBV10-3; cdr3_aa: CAISEGTSGSYEQYF
clone_size: .; j_call: TRBJ1-5; v_call: TRBV24-1; cdr3_aa: CATSDREFLQPQHF
clone_size: .; j_call: TRBJ2-2; v_call: TRBV5-6; cdr3_aa: CASSTGTSLTGELFF
clone_size: .; j_call: TRBJ1-1; v_call: TRBV21-1; cdr3_aa: CASSNREEYTEAFF
clone_size: .; j_call: TRBJ1-5; v_call: TRBV19; cdr3_aa: CASSIVFSNQPQHF
clone_size: .; j_call: TRBJ1-1; v_call: TRBV5-6; cdr3_aa: CASSLASEVEAFF
clone_size: once; j_call: TRBJ2-5; v_call: TRBV3-1/TRBV3-2; cdr3_aa: CASSQENLAGRQETQYF
clone_size: .; j_call: TRBJ1-2; v_call: TRBV24-1; cdr3_aa: CAIRGYGYTF
clone_size: .; j_call: TRBJ1-4; v_call: TRBV5-4; cdr3_aa: CASSTGTGNEKLFF
clone_size: .; j_call: TRBJ2-2; v_call: TRBV15; cdr3_aa: CATSRGTGNTGELFF
clone_size: .; j_call: TRBJ2-1; v_call: TRBV7-3; cdr3_aa: CASGLAGNNEQFF
clone_size: .; j_call: TRBJ2-7; v_call: TRBV5-4; cdr3_aa: CASSLTSVSSYEQYF
clone_size: .; j_call: TRBJ1-6; v_call: TRBV5-6; cdr3_aa: CASTYGGYNSPLHF
clone_size: .; j_call: TRBJ2-2; v_call: TRBV27; cdr3_aa: CASSLTSSTGELFF
clone_size: .; j_call: TRBJ2-3; v_call: TRBV11-3; cdr3_aa: CASSERDVGWADTQYF
clone_size: .; j_call: TRBJ1-2; v_call: TRBV29-1; cdr3_aa: CSVRVSQANYGYTF
clone_size: .; j_call: TRBJ2-7; v_call: TRBV28; cdr3_aa: CASSLPTGSYEQYF
clone_size: once; j_call: TRBJ2-7; v_call: TRBV7-6; cdr3_aa: CASSHAGAEQYF
clone_size: .; j_call: TRBJ1-2; v_call: TRBV29-1; cdr3_aa: CSVELAADYGYTF
clone_size: .; j_call: TRBJ1-1; v_call: TRBV2; cdr3_aa: CASSENTGLPEAFF
clone_size: .; j_call: TRBJ1-5; v_call: TRBV7-9; cdr3_aa: CASSPGTGYQPQHF
clone_size: .; j_call: TRBJ2-2; v_call: TRBV5-1; cdr3_aa: CASSLGLGGSNTGELLF
clone_size: .; j_call: TRBJ2-3; v_call: TRBV24-1; cdr3_aa: CATSDTGGPDTQYF
clone_size: .; j_call: TRBJ1-5; v_call: TRBV19; cdr3_aa: CASSTTGSAQPQHF
clone_size: .; j_call: TRBJ2-5; v_call: TRBV4-1; cdr3_aa: CASSADRGGETQYF
clone_size: once; j_call: TRBJ2-7; v_call: TRBV4-3; cdr3_aa: CASSQAWQGIYEQYF
clone_size: .; j_call: TRBJ2-3; v_call: TRBV7-9; cdr3_aa: CASSLASDTQYF
clone_size: .; j_call: TRBJ1-4; v_call: TRBV14; cdr3_aa: CASSRKGPGVTNEKLFF
clone_size: .; j_call: TRBJ2-7; v_call: TRBV7-8; cdr3_aa: CASSLGSAGYEQYF
clone_size: once; j_call: TRBJ2-2; v_call: TRBV20-1; cdr3_aa: CSASSWGERSNTGELFF
clone_size: once; j_call: TRBJ1-1; v_call: TRBV9; cdr3_aa: CASSADREFGEAFF
clone_size: .; j_call: TRBJ1-1; v_call: TRBV7-2; cdr3_aa: CASSLQVRNTEAFF
clone_size: .; j_call: TRBJ1-1; v_call: TRBV19; cdr3_aa: CASRFVGADTEAFF
clone_size: .; j_call: TRBJ2-1; v_call: TRBV3-1/TRBV3-2; cdr3_aa: CASSQGGGNEQFF
clone_size: .; j_call: TRBJ1-1; v_call: TRBV7-9; cdr3_aa: CASSPSASNTEAFF
clone_size: once; j_call: TRBJ2-7; v_call: TRBV18; cdr3_aa: CASSPSHSSYEQYF
clone_size: .; j_call: TRBJ2-7; v_call: TRBV11-3; cdr3_aa: CASSLDRNYEQYF
clone_size: .; j_call: TRBJ1-1; v_call: TRBV19; cdr3_aa: CASKYGVRGGTEAFF
clone_size: .; j_call: TRBJ2-1; v_call: TRBV11-3; cdr3_aa: CASSLAAGNNEQFF
clone_size: .; j_call: TRBJ2-3; v_call: TRBV9; cdr3_aa: CASSGRDRGLNTDTQYF
clone_size: .; j_call: TRBJ1-6; v_call: TRBV7-9; cdr3_aa: CASSSKFNSPLHF
clone_size: .; j_call: TRBJ2-6; v_call: TRBV5-1; cdr3_aa: CASSLDVSGANVLTF
clone_size: few; j_call: TRBJ2-7; v_call: TRBV7-4; cdr3_aa: CASTATPDVVYEQYF
clone_size: .; j_call: TRBJ2-6; v_call: TRBV13; cdr3_aa: CASSFVVTSHDGANVLTF
clone_size: .; j_call: TRBJ1-1; v_call: TRBV5-1; cdr3_aa: CASSRLLGGLNTEAFF
clone_size: .; j_call: TRBJ1-3; v_call: TRBV6-5; cdr3_aa: CASSPHRVSGNTIYF
clone_size: .; j_call: TRBJ2-7; v_call: TRBV12-5; cdr3_aa: CASGLLQGANEQYF
clone_size: .; j_call: TRBJ2-7; v_call: TRBV5-6; cdr3_aa: CASSGLAGVNEQYF